The present T cell receptor beta chain was sequenced within a study of blood T cells in healthy people across ages. Regarding the study as a whole: The percentage of naive T cells correlated strongly with TCR beta diversity.

CDR3 length: 16 amino acids. Germline CDR1 and CDR2: MGHDK and SYGVNS. The V end was cut by 5 bases, the J end by 2 bases, with 18 bases between. Combining a sample-barcoded 5' primer with a J-beta primer mix, a second PCR ran for about 6 to 12 cycles. MiXCR was run by TCRdb on the 5' RACE reads, yielding one entry per CDR3 protein. The table shows roughly 1.5 million distinct CDR3 sequences, with around 40% occurring only once. The sample holds a few counts of this clonotype. Its antigen is undetermined. What was sequenced was blood. This TCR derives from a woman between 18 and 29 years old in good health. The V call is TRBV25-1, the J call TRBJ1-1; D is unresolved. The CDR3 region is CASSPRGGSKNTEAFF. CDR3 nucleotide sequence: TGTGCCAGCAGTCCCCGAGGAGGCTCCAAAAACACTGAAGCTTTCTTT.